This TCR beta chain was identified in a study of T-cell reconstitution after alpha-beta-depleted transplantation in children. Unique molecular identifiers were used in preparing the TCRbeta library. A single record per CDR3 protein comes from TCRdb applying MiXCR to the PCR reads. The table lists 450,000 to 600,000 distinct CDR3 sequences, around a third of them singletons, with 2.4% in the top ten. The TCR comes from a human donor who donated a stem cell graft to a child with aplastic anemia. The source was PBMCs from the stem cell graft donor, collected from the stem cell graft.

The DNA for the CDR3 is TGTGCCAGCAGTTGGGGACAGGGGGTTGCCCTCCACTTT. Amino acid sequence: CASSWGQGVALHF. The gene calls are TRBV12-3 or TRBV12-4 and TRBJ1-6; 11 bases fit TRBD1. The CDR3 covers 13 residues. V shed 4 bases and J 14 bases; nucleotides not matched to a gene: 4.